This T cell receptor beta chain comes out of a study of T-cell memory formation after mild COVID-19. The J segment lost 4 bases and the V segment lost 2 bases, leaving 4 bases of the junction unmatched. CDR3 size: 15 residues. The germline V gene has CDR1 MRHNA and CDR2 SNTAGT. TCRdb itself ran the 5' RACE reads through MiXCR, one entry per CDR3 protein. The sample yields about 350,000 distinct CDR3 sequences, approximately 14% seen once. This clonotype was detected only a few times. The chain uses TRBV6-4 and TRBJ2-1; 8 bases are shared with TRBD2. Sequenced input: PBMCs or a T cell subset sorted from them (not recorded which). The sequence came from a man between 18 and 29 years old who had mild COVID-19 (a few samples of this study predate the infection). Cell type and time point are not known. CDR3 DNA: TGTGCCAGCAGTGACATCGGGGGGGAGTACAATGAGCAGTTCTTC. Encoded protein: CASSDIGGEYNEQFF.